This T cell receptor (beta chain) originates from a study of Ad26.COV2.S vaccination and SARS-CoV-2 variants. Study as a whole: The Ad26.COV2.S arm of the COV1001 trial was where the donor was placed. The study's findings and limits: An underestimation of total T cell responses may have resulted from the TCR breadth and depth analyses. Vaccine and placebo recipients had similar non-spike TCR breadth. People who got the vaccine had more spike-specific TCR breadth than people who got placebo.

About this clone itself: The antigen is unknown.

Treatment: some 20 received Ad26.COV2.S at low or high dose, single or two shots; about 5 received placebo; per-sample allocation not given. The investigators took samples on day 63 after the first vaccine or placebo injection. Sequencing used immunoSEQ multiplex PCR; TCRdb keeps in-frame clones, though not all of them. Seen here are some 410,000 clones, around 93% observed once, and the top ten hold around 1.7%. The sample in question was peripheral blood, obtained in a trial of Ad26.COV2.S vaccine versus placebo. The TCR originated in a person aged 18-60 years who received the Ad26.COV2.S COVID-19 vaccine or a placebo.

The CDR3 region has the DNA TGTGCCAGCAGCTTAAACCTAGTAATGAACACTGAAGCTTTCTTT. It yields the protein CASSLNLVMNTEAFF. This chain links TRBV7-2 with TRBJ1-1, with no clear D. Per the germline V gene, CDR1 is SGHTA and CDR2 is FQGNSA. The CDR3 spans 15 residues. V dropped 2 bases and J dropped 0 bases, with 10 bases sitting between them.